This T cell receptor (beta chain) originates from a study of shared T cell receptors in the human thymus (dated by TCRdb to about 2021). A note on the overall study: The study examined how the human thymus generates shared, self-reactive T-cell receptor alpha chains.

A note on this clone: Its antigen specificity is not known. No base quality values were provided; no much bigger clone lies one nucleotide off.

The receptor library was made with the immunoSEQ multiplex PCR assay. Drawn from immuneACCESS, this table holds only the in-frame rearrangements with V and J called that TCRdb kept. Clones are partly lost; checked studies trace under half to an unresolved V gene and leave the rest unexplained. The sample has hundreds of thousands of clones on record, around 87% of them singletons. The top ten constitute 0.009% to 0.0095% of the sample. V is cut back by 1 base and J by 0 bases, with 16 bases in the junction unmatched. CDR1 LGHNA and CDR2 YSLEER were looked up in the germline V gene. Including cysteine and phenylalanine, the CDR3 has 20 amino acids. CDR3 DNA is the only sequence kept; it has 60 bases, read in frame from the first base. The same specimen was also included in a second study, on human thymus T cells. The second investigation adds: In Finland, the donors were immunologically healthy infants who were having open corrective cardiac surgery for congenital heart defects. Thymus tissue was obtained as surgical resects removed during corrective cardiac surgery. Usage of V and J gene segments appeared to be biased in both the thymic and the peripheral blood repertoires. The related research reported highly overlapping thymic TCR repertoires among unrelated individuals. The study described the TCR alpha and beta repertoires in under ten infant thymus samples and a few matching peripheral blood samples. Donor ages ranging from 7 to 244 days were recorded, and about six male and a couple of female infants were included in the cohort. Thymocytes were freed from the tissue by mechanical means and kept at -70 degrees C as pellets of roughly 8.5-31 million cells. A QIAsymphony instrument was used to extract genomic DNA from the frozen cell pellets. The immunoSEQ multiplex PCR assay was used to amplify the TCRB and TCRAD loci from a standardized amount of quality-controlled genomic DNA. The amplicons spanned the V(D)J region and were long enough to cover the CDR3 and allow V and J genes to be identified. The amplicons were sequenced on an Illumina platform via the commercial immunoSEQ service. Primer bias and sequencing errors were corrected as previously described, and TCRAD and TCRB were defined on the basis of the IMGT database. Repertoires were analysed with immunoSEQ Analyzer 3.0 and VDJTools, covering basic statistics, V/J segment usage, diversity estimates, rarefaction and pairwise overlap. Diversity was estimated with Chao1, ChaoE, Efron-Thisted, Shannon and inverse Simpson indices, and also on datasets down-sampled to the smallest sample. Repertoire overlap was determined by strict matching of CDR3 nucleotide sequence, V gene and J gene, and Jaccard-based multidimensional scaling clustering was applied. On average, thymus samples gave roughly 800,000 unique TCRB clonotypes, whereas blood samples gave about 84,000.

The chain joins TRBV4-3 to TRBJ1-1; the central 8 bases match TRBD1. The sequence derives from a boy in the first two years of life with a congenital heart defect. Donor details come from another sample of the same person, matched by shared clones. What was sequenced was thymocytes. The DNA sequence is given as TGCGCCAGCAGCCAAGTTTTTCACAGGGGGTCATGTTTCATGAACACTGAAGCTTTCTTT. Its product reads: CASSQVFHRGSCFMNTEAFF.